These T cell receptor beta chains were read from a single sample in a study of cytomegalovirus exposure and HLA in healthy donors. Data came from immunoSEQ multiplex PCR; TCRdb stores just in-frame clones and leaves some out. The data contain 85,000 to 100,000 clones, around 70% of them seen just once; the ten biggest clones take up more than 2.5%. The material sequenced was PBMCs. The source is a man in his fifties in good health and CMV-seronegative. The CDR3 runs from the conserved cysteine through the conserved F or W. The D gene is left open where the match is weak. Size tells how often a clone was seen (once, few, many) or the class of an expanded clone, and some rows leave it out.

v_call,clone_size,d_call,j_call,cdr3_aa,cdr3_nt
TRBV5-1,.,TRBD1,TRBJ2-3,CASSFLTGIADTQYF,TGCGCCAGCAGCTTCCTGACAGGGATAGCAGATACGCAGTATTTT
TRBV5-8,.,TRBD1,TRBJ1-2,CASSLEQGIHGYTF,TGTGCCAGCAGCTTGGAACAGGGGATTCATGGCTACACCTTC
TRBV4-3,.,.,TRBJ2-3,CASSQSTGMADTQYF,TGCGCCAGCAGCCAATCGACAGGAATGGCAGATACGCAGTATTTT
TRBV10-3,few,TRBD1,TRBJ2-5,CAINGGQGGQETQYF,TGTGCCATCAATGGCGGACAGGGTGGGCAAGAGACCCAGTACTTC
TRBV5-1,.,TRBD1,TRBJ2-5,CASFLGTGREETQYF,TGCGCCAGCTTTTTAGGGACAGGGCGAGAAGAGACCCAGTACTTC
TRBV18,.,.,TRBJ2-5,CASSPTVNSPETQYF,TGTGCCAGCTCACCAACGGTAAACAGCCCCGAGACCCAGTACTTC
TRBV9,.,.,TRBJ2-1,CASSVALTNEQFF,TGTGCCAGCAGCGTAGCACTAACCAATGAGCAGTTCTTC
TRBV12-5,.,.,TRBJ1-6,CASGLGADAGYNSPLHF,TGTGCTAGTGGTTTGGGCGCCGATGCAGGGTATAATTCACCCCTCCACTTT
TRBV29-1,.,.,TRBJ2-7,CSVELGGKGYEQYF,TGCAGCGTTGAACTCGGAGGGAAGGGGTACGAGCAGTACTTC
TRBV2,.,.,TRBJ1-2,CASSEGRPYGYTF,TGTGCCAGCAGTGAAGGGCGGCCCTATGGCTACACCTTC
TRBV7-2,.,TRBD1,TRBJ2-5,CASSPSSVRGWETQYF,TGTGCCAGCAGCCCGAGTTCGGTCAGGGGGTGGGAGACCCAGTACTTC
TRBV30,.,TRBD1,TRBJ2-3,CAWAGTGGPDTQYF,TGTGCCTGGGCGGGGACAGGGGGCCCAGATACGCAGTATTTT